Each of the 27 T cell receptor beta chains below was sequenced from the same sample in a study of T cell responses to AZD1222 COVID-19 vaccine. Some clones are missing from TCRdb's copy, which holds only in-frame ones; the method was immunoSEQ multiplex PCR. The sample shows roughly 120,000 clones, just under 95% of them seen only once. The sequences come from peripheral blood, collected on day 0 of AZD1222 vaccination. Receptors originate from an adult in good health.

The rearrangement uses TRBV7-9 and TRBJ1-6; 7 nucleotides agree with TRBD1. Germline V gives CDR1 SEHNR, CDR2 FQNEAQ (reference sequence). V dropped 1 base and J dropped 7; count of bases not matched to a gene: 7. This CDR3 is built from 16 residues. CDR3 sequence: CASSLGAGGPNSPLHF. The CDR3 coding sequence is TGTGCCAGCAGCTTAGGGGCAGGGGGACCGAATTCACCCCTCCACTTT.

The chain joins TRBV27 to TRBJ2-1; possible D gene TRBD2, 6 bases. With 4 bases removed from V and 6 bases from J, the gap between germline ends came to 13 bases. In germline, CDR1 is MNHEY, CDR2 SMNVEV (reference sequence). CDR3 length: 14 amino acids. The CDR3 nucleotides are TGTGCCAGCAGTTCTCCGGGAGTAAGCAATGAGCAGTTCTTC. This encodes CASSSPGVSNEQFF.

The chain joins TRBV11-2 to TRBJ2-1; D is uncertain. With 1 base removed from V and 0 bases from J, the gap between germline ends came to 10 bases. The CDR3 contains 16 residues. CDR1 and CDR2 from the germline V gene are SGHAT and FQNNGV. This CDR3 is CASSLGGRSSYNEQFF. In nucleotides, the CDR3 is TGTGCCAGCAGCTTAGGGGGAAGGAGCTCCTACAATGAGCAGTTCTTC.

This chain joins TRBV21-1 and TRBJ2-7; the table assigns TRBD2, which was not confirmed against the DNA. TRBV21-1 represents a pseudogene. CDR3 length: 16 amino acids. Here the CDR3 DNA reads TGTGCCAGCCAAGCAAAGGGCGGGACTAGCTGCTACGAGCAGTACTTC. Amino acids: CASQAKGGTSCYEQYF.

V is TRBV5-1 and J is TRBJ2-7, with 10 bases aligning to TRBD1. The CDR3 has 17 amino acids. V shed 2 bases and J 3 bases; nucleotides not matched to a gene: 11. Germline CDR1 and CDR2: SGHRS and YFSETQ. The CDR3 reads CASSFFPGTGEGYEQYF. CDR3 nucleotides: TGCGCCAGCAGCTTCTTTCCCGGGACAGGGGAAGGCTACGAGCAGTACTTC.

J is TRBJ2-7 and V is TRBV14, with D maybe TRBD1 (6 bases). Germline V gene data show CDR1 as SGHDN and CDR2 as FVKESK. Trimming removed 0 bases from V and 3 bases from J, with 12 bases in between. The CDR3 length is 15 residues. The CDR3 spells CASSQDWQGIYEQYF. CDR3 nucleotide sequence: TGTGCCAGCAGCCAAGACTGGCAGGGGATCTACGAGCAGTACTTC.

The gene calls are TRBV5-1 and TRBJ2-1; D gene uncertain. The CDR3 length is 13 residues. Trimming removed 4 bases at V and 4 bases at J, with 9 bases between. Germline-derived CDR1 and CDR2 are SGHRS and YFSETQ. The CDR3 DNA reads TGCGCCAGCAGCCGAGACAAGTACAATGAGCAGTTCTTC. Translation gives CASSRDKYNEQFF.

The J gene is TRBJ2-3, the V gene TRBV14; D not resolved. V lost 4 bases, J lost 2 bases, and 16 bases lay in between. Germline values: CDR1 SGHDN, CDR2 FVKESK. The CDR3 totals 16 residues. Written as DNA, the CDR3 is TGTGCCAGCAGCCCCCTCCGTAGCTCTAACACAGATACGCAGTATTTT. This translates into CASSPLRSSNTDTQYF.

The rearrangement joins TRBV6-1 to TRBJ2-2; D is ambiguous. The V end lost 3 bases, the J end lost 10 bases, and 12 bases lay between the germline ends. The CDR3 consists of 13 residues. CDR1 and CDR2 (germline): MNHNS, SASEGT. The CDR3 DNA reads TGTGCCAGCAGTGAGGATGGCCCTAAGGAGCTGTTTTTT. This sequence encodes CASSEDGPKELFF.

This clone has just one count. For the CDR3, the DNA is TGTGCCAGCAGCCCTCTACGTCGGACAGGTAGCACAGATACGCAGTATTTT. Translated: CASSPLRRTGSTDTQYF. The J gene is TRBJ2-3, the V gene TRBV3-1 (or the pseudogene TRBV3-2), with 7 bases fitting TRBD1. This CDR3 comprises 17 residues. In germline, CDR1 is LGHDT, CDR2 YNNKEL (reference sequence). The V segment lost 4 bases and the J segment 0 bases; nucleotides outside the gene matches: 10.

The rearrangement links TRBV7-7 to TRBJ2-1; maybe TRBD2 (6 bases). The CDR3 has 15 residues. Trimming pared 5 bases from V and 2 bases from J, leaving 13 bases between. CDR1 and CDR2 from the germline V gene are SSHAT and FNYEAQ (reference sequence). Here the CDR3 reads CASSVTGATYNEQFF. The CDR3 nucleotides read TGTGCCAGCAGCGTCACGGGAGCAACCTACAATGAGCAGTTCTTC. Using reference TRBV7-7 and TRBJ2-1 for the parts outside the CDR3, the full variable domain is GAGVSQSPRYKVTKRGQDVTLRCDPISSHATLYWYQQALGQGPEFLTYFNYEAQPDKSGLPSDRFSAERPEGSISTLTIQRTEQRDSAMYRCASSVTGATYNEQFFGPGTRLTVL.

The rearrangement joins TRBV7-3 to TRBJ2-7; 7 bases fit TRBD2. Germline trimming cut 5 bases from V and 2 bases from J; bases unmatched to any gene: 12. Germline loops: CDR1 SGHTA, CDR2 FQGTGA. CDR3 size: 16 residues. Here the CDR3 DNA reads TGTGCCAGCAGCCCCGTTTTTGCTAGCGGTCCCTACGAGCAGTACTTC. Amino acids: CASSPVFASGPYEQYF.

This chain links TRBV9 with TRBJ2-3, with a weak D call TRBD2 (6 bases). CDR1 is SGDLS, CDR2 YYNGEE, per germline. The V end lost 1 base, the J end lost 4 bases, and 10 bases lay between the germline ends. The CDR3 is 14 residues long. CDR3 in DNA: TGTGCCAGCAGCGTATCAGCGGGCGCAGATACGCAGTATTTT. It yields the protein CASSVSAGADTQYF.

The V gene is TRBV19, the J gene TRBJ2-2; D uncertain. The CDR3 spans 15 residues. From germline, CDR1 is LNHDA and CDR2 SQIVND (reference sequence). V lost 2 bases and J lost 0, with 7 bases in between. Here the CDR3 DNA reads TGTGCCAGTAGTATATATGGGGCGAACACCGGGGAGCTGTTTTTT. Translation: CASSIYGANTGELFF.

The genes are TRBV6-1 and TRBJ1-3; D call uncertain. The germline gives CDR1 MNHNS, CDR2 SASEGT. Trimming left V 1 base short and J 4 bases short, with 11 bases between. The CDR3 is 15 residues long. The CDR3 region is CASSEVGGGGNTIYF. DNA of the CDR3: TGTGCCAGCAGTGAAGTGGGCGGAGGCGGAAACACCATATATTTT.

This clone is a singleton in its sample. The chain combines TRBV6-5 with TRBJ1-2; D is unresolved. The CDR3 loop spans 13 amino acids. The V gene lost 3 bases and the J gene lost 5 bases, with 10 bases spanning the gap. The germline gives CDR1 MNHEY, CDR2 SVGAGI. This chain's CDR3 is CASSYSGHYGYTF. The CDR3 DNA follows: TGTGCCAGCAGTTATTCCGGCCATTATGGCTACACCTTC.

This rearrangement joins TRBV27 to TRBJ2-5; 11 bases map to TRBD2. This CDR3 comprises 13 residues. Germline lookup yields CDR1 MNHEY and CDR2 SMNVEV (reference sequence). Losses at the gene ends were 8 bases for V and 3 bases for J; bases not matched to a gene: 2. This CDR3 is CASGTSGKETQYF. DNA for the CDR3: TGTGCCAGCGGGACTAGCGGCAAAGAGACCCAGTACTTC.

The rearrangement links TRBV27 to TRBJ2-1, with D unclear. V lost 10 bases and J lost 1, with 8 bases in between. CDR1 is MNHEY and CDR2 is SMNVEV in the germline V gene (reference sequence). The CDR3 consists of 12 residues. As DNA, the CDR3 is TGTGCCACTAGTGAGTCCTACAATGAGCAGTTCTTC. Translating gives CATSESYNEQFF.

This clone appeared a single time. The chain is built from TRBV7-9 and TRBJ2-1; 7 bases align to TRBD2. CDR1 is SEHNR and CDR2 is FQNEAQ in the germline V gene (reference sequence). This CDR3 is built from 16 residues. With V trimmed by 5 bases and J by 0 bases, 7 bases remained unmatched. The CDR3: CASSPTGGSSYNEQFF. The CDR3 DNA reads as TGTGCCAGCAGCCCCACTGGCGGGAGCTCCTACAATGAGCAGTTCTTC. Supplemented by reference TRBV7-9 and TRBJ2-1, the full variable domain reads DTGVSQNPRHKITKRGQNVTFRCDPISEHNRLYWYRQTLGQGPEFLTYFQNEAQLEKSRLLSDRFSAERPKGSFSTLEIQRTEQGDSAMYLCASSPTGGSSYNEQFFGPGTRLTVL.

The chain joins TRBV6-2 or TRBV6-3 to TRBJ1-1; unclear D gene. The germline gives CDR1 MNHEY, CDR2 SVGEGT. The CDR3 loop spans 14 amino acids. Trimming cost V 2 bases and J 5 bases, with 12 bases left between them. The CDR3 coding sequence is TGTGCCAGCAGTTACCGGATAGTGGGTACTGAAGCTTTCTTT. This translates into CASSYRIVGTEAFF.

The V gene is TRBV10-3, the J gene TRBJ2-7, with 15 bases fitting TRBD2. Germline CDR1 reads ENHRY; CDR2 reads SYGVKD. The CDR3 has 16 amino acids. The trim removed 0 bases at V and 4 bases at J, leaving 1 base unmatched. The CDR3 spells CAISESGTSGRYEQYF. CDR3 nucleotide sequence: TGTGCCATCAGTGAGTCGGGGACTAGCGGGAGGTACGAGCAGTACTTC.

V gene TRBV29-1 combines with J gene TRBJ2-3; no clear D gene. Germline CDR1 reads SQVTM; CDR2 reads ANQGSEA. CDR3 length: 14 residues. V lost 6 bases and J lost 0, with 13 bases in between. CDR3 in DNA: TGCAGCGTGAACCAGGAACCTAGCACAGATACGCAGTATTTT. This gives the protein CSVNQEPSTDTQYF.

The chain recombines TRBV28 with TRBJ2-7; tentative D call: TRBD2 (5 bases). The CDR3 runs to 15 residues. Trimming removed 5 bases at V and 2 bases at J, with 16 bases between. The germline CDR1 and CDR2 sequences are MDHEN and SYDVKM. The CDR3 protein is CASSLSLSGAYEQYF. Here the CDR3 DNA reads TGTGCCAGCAGTCTCTCGTTAAGCGGAGCCTACGAGCAGTACTTC.

The J gene is TRBJ2-1, the V gene TRBV28, with 8 bases fitting TRBD2. Losses at the gene ends were 3 bases for V and 10 bases for J; bases not matched to a gene: 14. The CDR3 covers 16 residues. Germline lookup yields CDR1 MDHEN and CDR2 SYDVKM. The CDR3, as DNA: TGTGCCAGCAGTTTGGACGGACTAGCTGCCGGAGTGGAGCAGTTCTTC. It yields the protein CASSLDGLAAGVEQFF. The complete variable domain, with remaining parts taken from reference TRBV28 and TRBJ2-1, reads DVKVTQSSRYLVKRTGEKVFLECVQDMDHENMFWYRQDPGLGLRLIYFSYDVKMKEKGDIPEGYSVSREKKERFSLILESASTNQTSMYLCASSLDGLAAGVEQFFGPGTRLTVL.

As regards this clone: Other DNA sequences of this sample code for an identical CDR3. The chain links TRBV9 to TRBJ2-1; 10 bases fit TRBD2. The CDR3 contains 15 residues. Trimming removed 2 bases from V and 3 bases from J; junction bases left unmatched: 2. The germline CDR1 and CDR2 sequences are SGDLS and YYNGEE. Here the CDR3 reads CASSVGLAVYNEQFF. The CDR3 DNA follows: TGTGCCAGCAGCGTTGGACTAGCGGTCTACAATGAGCAGTTCTTC.

This clone is a singleton in its sample. The chain links TRBV3-1 (or the pseudogene TRBV3-2) to TRBJ1-2; D gene ambiguous. The V end was cut by 4 bases, the J end by 8 bases, with 11 bases between. This CDR3 region has 12 residues. Germline V gene sequence: CDR1 LGHDT, CDR2 YNNKEL (reference sequence). Written as DNA, the CDR3 is TGTGCCAGCAGCCCCGCCTACGGGGGCTACACCTTC. This gives the protein CASSPAYGGYTF.

The V and J genes are TRBV7-8 and TRBJ2-7, with 10 bases lining up with TRBD2. Germline CDR1 is SGHVS and CDR2 is FQNEAQ. The CDR3 is 16 amino acids. V shed 3 bases, J shed 4 bases, and the junction held 9 bases outside the gene matches. The DNA of the CDR3 is TGTGCCAGCAGCTTGGACTCGGGGACTAGCGAATACGAGCAGTACTTC. Translated, it gives CASSLDSGTSEYEQYF.